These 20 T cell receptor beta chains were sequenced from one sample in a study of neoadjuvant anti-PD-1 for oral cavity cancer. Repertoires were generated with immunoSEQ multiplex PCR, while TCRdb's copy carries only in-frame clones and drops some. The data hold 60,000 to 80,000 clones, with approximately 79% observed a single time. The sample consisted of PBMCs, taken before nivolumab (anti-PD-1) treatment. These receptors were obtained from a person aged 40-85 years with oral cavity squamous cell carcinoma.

The CDR3 spells CASSWDRGSEAFF. In DNA, the CDR3 is TGTGCCAGCAGTTGGGACAGGGGAAGTGAAGCTTTCTTT. V is TRBV11-3 and J is TRBJ1-1; the match to TRBD1 covers 10 bases. CDR1 is SGHNT, CDR2 YENEEA, per germline. The CDR3 is 13 residues long. Trimming took 6 bases from V and 7 from J; bases not matched to a gene: 5.

CDR3 sequence (DNA): TGCGCCAGCAGCCAAGACCCCAACAGGGGACAGCCTACTGAAGCTTTCTTT. Translated: CASSQDPNRGQPTEAFF. V gene TRBV4-1 combines with J gene TRBJ1-1; 7 positions match TRBD1. CDR1 is MGHRA, CDR2 YSYEKL, per germline. The CDR3 extends over 17 amino acids. Trimming took 0 bases from V and 5 from J; bases not matched to a gene: 12.

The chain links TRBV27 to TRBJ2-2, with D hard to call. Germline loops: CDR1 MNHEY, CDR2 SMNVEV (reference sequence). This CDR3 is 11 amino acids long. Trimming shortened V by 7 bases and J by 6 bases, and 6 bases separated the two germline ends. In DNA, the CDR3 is TGTGCCAGCAAGGGCCCCGGGGAGCTGTTTTTT. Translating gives CASKGPGELFF.

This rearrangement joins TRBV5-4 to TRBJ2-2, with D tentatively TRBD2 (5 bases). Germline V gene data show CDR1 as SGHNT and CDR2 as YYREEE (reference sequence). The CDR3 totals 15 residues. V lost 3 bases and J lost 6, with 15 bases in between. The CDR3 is CASSSSWGSAGELFF. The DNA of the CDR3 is TGTGCCAGCAGCTCTTCTTGGGGTAGCGCCGGGGAGCTGTTTTTT. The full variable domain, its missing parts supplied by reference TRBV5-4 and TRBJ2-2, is ETGVTQSPTHLIKTRGQQVTLRCSSQSGHNTVSWYQQALGQGPQFIFQYYREEENGRGNFPPRFSGLQFPNYSSELNVNALELDDSALYLCASSSSWGSAGELFFGEGSRLTVL.

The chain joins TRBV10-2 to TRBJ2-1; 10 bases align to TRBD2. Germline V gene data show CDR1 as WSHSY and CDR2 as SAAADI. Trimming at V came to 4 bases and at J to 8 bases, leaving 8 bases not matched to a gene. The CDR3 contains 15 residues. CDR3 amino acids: CASSGLAGGMDEQFF. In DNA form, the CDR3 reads TGCGCCAGCAGTGGATTAGCGGGGGGAATGGATGAGCAGTTCTTC.

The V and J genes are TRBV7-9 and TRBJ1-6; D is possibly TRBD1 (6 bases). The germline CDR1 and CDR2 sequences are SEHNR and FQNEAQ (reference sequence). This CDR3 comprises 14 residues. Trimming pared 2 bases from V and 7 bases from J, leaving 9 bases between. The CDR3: CASSLQGGNSPLHF. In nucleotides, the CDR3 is TGTGCCAGCAGCTTACAAGGGGGGAATTCACCCCTCCACTTT.

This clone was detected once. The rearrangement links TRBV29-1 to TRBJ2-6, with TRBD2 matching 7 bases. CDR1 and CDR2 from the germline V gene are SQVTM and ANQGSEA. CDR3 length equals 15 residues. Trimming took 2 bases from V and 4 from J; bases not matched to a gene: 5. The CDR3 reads CSVERGGPGANVLTF. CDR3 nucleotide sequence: TGCAGCGTTGAAAGGGGAGGGCCCGGGGCCAACGTCCTGACTTTC. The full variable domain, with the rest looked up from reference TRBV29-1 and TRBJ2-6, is SAVISQKPSRDICQRGTSLTIQCQVDSQVTMMFWYRQQPGQSLTLIATANQGSEATYESGFVIDKFPISRPNLTFSTLTVSNMSPEDSSIYLCSVERGGPGANVLTFGAGSRLTVL.

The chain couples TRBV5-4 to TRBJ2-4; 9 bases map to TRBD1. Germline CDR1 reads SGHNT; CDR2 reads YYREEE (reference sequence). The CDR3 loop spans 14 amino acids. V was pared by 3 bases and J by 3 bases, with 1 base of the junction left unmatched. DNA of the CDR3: TGTGCCAGCAGCTGGGACAGGGTCAAAAACATTCAGTACTTC. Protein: CASSWDRVKNIQYF.

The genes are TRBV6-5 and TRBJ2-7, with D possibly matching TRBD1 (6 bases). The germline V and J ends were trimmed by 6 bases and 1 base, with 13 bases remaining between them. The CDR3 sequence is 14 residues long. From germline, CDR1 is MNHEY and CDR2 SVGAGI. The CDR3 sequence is CASSLTQGSYEQYF. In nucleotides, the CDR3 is TGTGCCAGCAGCTTGACACAGGGTTCCTACGAGCAGTACTTC.

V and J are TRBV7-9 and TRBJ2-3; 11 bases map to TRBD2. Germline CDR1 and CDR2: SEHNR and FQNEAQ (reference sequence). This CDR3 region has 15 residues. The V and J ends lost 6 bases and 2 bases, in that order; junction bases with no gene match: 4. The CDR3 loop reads CASRLTSGVTDTQYF. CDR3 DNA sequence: TGTGCCAGCAGGTTGACTAGCGGGGTCACAGATACGCAGTATTTT.

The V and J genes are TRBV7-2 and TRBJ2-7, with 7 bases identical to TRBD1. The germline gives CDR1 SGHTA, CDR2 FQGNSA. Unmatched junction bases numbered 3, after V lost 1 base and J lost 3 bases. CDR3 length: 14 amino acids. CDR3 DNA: TGTGCCAGCAGCTTAGACGACAGGGTCTACGAGCAGTACTTC. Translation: CASSLDDRVYEQYF. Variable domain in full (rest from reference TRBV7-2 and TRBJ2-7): GAGVSQSPSNKVTEKGKDVELRCDPISGHTALYWYRQSLGQGLEFLIYFQGNSAPDKSGLPSDRFSAERTGGSVSTLTIQRTQQEDSAVYLCASSLDDRVYEQYFGPGTRLTVT.

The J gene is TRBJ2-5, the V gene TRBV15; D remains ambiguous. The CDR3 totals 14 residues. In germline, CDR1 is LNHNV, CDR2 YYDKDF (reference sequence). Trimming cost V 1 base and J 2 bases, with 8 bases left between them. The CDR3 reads CATSRGGPQETQYF. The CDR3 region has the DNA TGTGCCACCAGCAGAGGGGGTCCACAAGAGACCCAGTACTTC.

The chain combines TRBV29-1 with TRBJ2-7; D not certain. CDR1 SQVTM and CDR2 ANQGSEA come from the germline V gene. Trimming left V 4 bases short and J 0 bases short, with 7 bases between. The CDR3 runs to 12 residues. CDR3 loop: CSVVGGSYEQYF. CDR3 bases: TGCAGCGTTGTGGGCGGCTCCTACGAGCAGTACTTC.

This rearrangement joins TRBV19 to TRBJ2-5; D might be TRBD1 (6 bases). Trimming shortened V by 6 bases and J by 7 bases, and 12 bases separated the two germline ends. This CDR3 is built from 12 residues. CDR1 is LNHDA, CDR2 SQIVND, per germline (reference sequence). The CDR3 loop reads CASRDSGRTQYF. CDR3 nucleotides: TGTGCCAGTAGGGACAGCGGCAGGACCCAGTACTTC.

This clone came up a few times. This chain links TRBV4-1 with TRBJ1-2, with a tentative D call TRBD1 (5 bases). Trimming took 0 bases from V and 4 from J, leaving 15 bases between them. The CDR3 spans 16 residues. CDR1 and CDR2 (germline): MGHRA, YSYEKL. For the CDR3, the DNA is TGCGCCAGCAGCCAAGATACCCAGGGACTATTCTATGGCTACACCTTC. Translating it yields CASSQDTQGLFYGYTF.

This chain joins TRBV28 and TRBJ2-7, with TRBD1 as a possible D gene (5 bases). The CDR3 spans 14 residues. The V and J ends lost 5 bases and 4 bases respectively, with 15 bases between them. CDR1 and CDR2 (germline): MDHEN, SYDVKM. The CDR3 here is CASSRQSLSYEQYF. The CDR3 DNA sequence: TGTGCCAGCAGTAGACAGAGCCTCTCATACGAGCAGTACTTC.

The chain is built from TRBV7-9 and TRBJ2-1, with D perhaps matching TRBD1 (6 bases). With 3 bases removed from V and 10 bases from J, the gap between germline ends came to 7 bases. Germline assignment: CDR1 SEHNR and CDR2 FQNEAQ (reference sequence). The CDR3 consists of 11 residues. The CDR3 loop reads CASSFGQEQFF. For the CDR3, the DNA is TGTGCCAGCAGCTTCGGACAGGAGCAGTTCTTC. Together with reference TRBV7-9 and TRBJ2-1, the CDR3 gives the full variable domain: DTGVSQNPRHKITKRGQNVTFRCDPISEHNRLYWYRQTLGQGPEFLTYFQNEAQLEKSRLLSDRFSAERPKGSFSTLEIQRTEQGDSAMYLCASSFGQEQFFGPGTRLTVL.

CDR3 nucleotide sequence: TGTGCCAGCAGTGATCGGAAAGAGTTCTATGGCTACACCTTC. Translation gives CASSDRKEFYGYTF. The chain links TRBV25-1 to TRBJ1-2; no clear D. The CDR3 sequence is 14 residues long. Trimming removed 3 bases at V and 4 bases at J, with 12 bases between. Germline loops: CDR1 MGHDK, CDR2 SYGVNS.

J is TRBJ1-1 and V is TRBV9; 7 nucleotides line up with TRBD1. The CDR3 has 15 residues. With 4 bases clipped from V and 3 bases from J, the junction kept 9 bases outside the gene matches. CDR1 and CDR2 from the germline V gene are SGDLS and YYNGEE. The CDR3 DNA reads TGTGCCAGCAGCTCTAGGAGGGGGCGGGACACTGAAGCTTTCTTT. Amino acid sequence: CASSSRRGRDTEAFF.

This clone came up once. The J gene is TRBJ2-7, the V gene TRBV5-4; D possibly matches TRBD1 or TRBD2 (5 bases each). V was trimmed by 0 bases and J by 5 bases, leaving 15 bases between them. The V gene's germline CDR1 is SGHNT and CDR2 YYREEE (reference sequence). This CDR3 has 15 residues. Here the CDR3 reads CASSLGGTPLDEQYF. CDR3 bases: TGTGCCAGCAGCTTGGGTGGGACCCCCTTGGACGAGCAGTACTTC.